This T cell receptor (beta chain) was captured in a study of control samples from healthy donors and cancer patients. CDR1 is MDHEN, CDR2 SYDVKM, per germline. The V gene lost 10 bases and the J gene lost 7 bases, with 20 bases spanning the gap. The CDR3 consists of 14 residues. TCRdb keeps only in-frame clones here, not all; method: immunoSEQ multiplex PCR. The sample contains 100,000 to 150,000 clones, around nine tenths of which appear only once. The gene calls are TRBV28 and TRBJ1-5; D may be TRBD1 (5 bases). The source material was blood. The receptor was derived from a man younger than 35 in good health. The CDR3 loop reads CAIRTTLAVQPQHF. The CDR3 DNA reads TGTGCCATTCGGACAACCCTCGCGGTCCAGCCCCAGCATTTT.